What follows are 21 T cell receptor beta chains derived from one specimen sequenced in a study of T cells in Graves' hyperthyroidism and ophthalmopathy. From RNA transcripts, TCR beta CDR3 regions were amplified. Carried out on the TCR CDR3, a first-round RT-PCR used the HTBI primer set. One entry per CDR3 protein results from TCRdb running MiXCR on the multiplex PCR reads. The sample lists a few hundred thousand distinct CDR3 sequences; about 13% were seen once. The sample was blood. Every receptor here comes from a man aged 30 to 39 with Graves' hyperthyroidism that later progressed to Graves' ophthalmopathy.

This clonotype occurred many times. The J gene is TRBJ2-5, the V gene TRBV28; 8 bases fit TRBD1. From germline, CDR1 is MDHEN and CDR2 SYDVKM. The CDR3 is 14 residues long. After removal of 2 bases from V and 10 bases from J, the junction contained 9 bases not matched to a gene. DNA of the CDR3: TGTGCCAGCAGTTTAAGGAGTGACAGGGGCTTCCAGTACTTC. As protein: CASSLRSDRGFQYF.

This clonotype showed up just a few times. V is TRBV7-2 and J is TRBJ2-7, with 8 bases fitting TRBD2. Germline loops: CDR1 SGHTA, CDR2 FQGNSA. The CDR3 sequence is 14 residues long. With V trimmed by 5 bases and J by 5 bases, 8 bases remained unmatched. The CDR3, as DNA: TGTGCCAGCAGCCGCGGGGGGCCAAGCGACGAGCAGTACTTC. As protein: CASSRGGPSDEQYF.

This clonotype was detected ten times or more. This chain links TRBV15 with TRBJ2-5; 13 bases agree with TRBD2. Unmatched junction bases numbered 10, after V lost 4 bases and J lost 2 bases. Germline CDR1 and CDR2: LNHNV and YYDKDF (reference sequence). The CDR3 totals 18 residues. The CDR3 spells CATSITPVGLAGQETQYF. CDR3 sequence (DNA): TGTGCCACCAGCATCACCCCGGTGGGACTAGCGGGGCAAGAGACCCAGTACTTC.

In its sample, this clonotype was seen a few times. This chain links TRBV4-1 with TRBJ1-2; D gene unclear. Germline lookup yields CDR1 MGHRA and CDR2 YSYEKL. This CDR3 is 15 amino acids long. Deletions cut 2 bases from V and 4 bases from J, with 14 bases between. The CDR3: CASSQNRARGYGYTF. In DNA form, the CDR3 reads TGCGCCAGCAGCCAAAACCGGGCGCGAGGCTATGGCTACACCTTC.

This clonotype occurred many times. The chain links TRBV30 to TRBJ1-1; D gene uncertain. The V end was cut by 0 bases, the J end by 9 bases, with 8 bases between. Germline CDR1 reads GTSNPN; CDR2 reads SVGIG (reference sequence). CDR3 length: 11 residues. This CDR3 reads CAWSVGGKAFF. DNA of the CDR3: TGTGCCTGGAGTGTGGGCGGGAAAGCTTTCTTT.

This clonotype appeared a few times. V usage is TRBV11-2 and J usage is TRBJ2-7; TRBD1 matches 7 bases. The germline CDR1 and CDR2 sequences are SGHAT and FQNNGV. This CDR3 is built from 12 residues. Trimming removed 6 bases from V and 3 bases from J; junction bases left unmatched: 2. The DNA of the CDR3 is TGTGCCAGCAGGACAGGGTTCTACGAGCAGTACTTC. Translating it yields CASRTGFYEQYF.

This clonotype came up many times. V and J are TRBV20-1 and TRBJ2-7; 11 nucleotides match TRBD1. This CDR3 spans 15 amino acids. V was clipped by 6 bases and J by 0 bases; unmatched bases: 7. From germline, CDR1 is DFQATT and CDR2 SNEGSKA (reference sequence). Here the CDR3 DNA reads TGCAGTGCCGAAACCGGGACAGGGGGCTCCTACGAGCAGTACTTC. Its translation: CSAETGTGGSYEQYF.

In this sample, this clonotype turned up a few times. V gene TRBV28 combines with J gene TRBJ2-7, with D possibly being TRBD2 (5 bases). Trimming stripped 6 bases from V and 3 bases from J, with 9 bases between. Germline V gene sequence: CDR1 MDHEN, CDR2 SYDVKM. The CDR3 extends over 12 amino acids. CDR3 sequence reads: CASSAGLYEQYF. The CDR3 DNA reads TGTGCCAGCAGCGCAGGACTCTACGAGCAGTACTTC.

The chain couples TRBV5-1 to TRBJ2-1; D gene unclear. The CDR3 has 16 amino acids. Trimming shortened V by 0 bases and J by 4 bases, and 14 bases separated the two germline ends. CDR1 SGHRS and CDR2 YFSETQ come from the germline V gene. The CDR3: CASSLARILRYNEQFF. The DNA of the CDR3 is TGCGCCAGCAGCTTGGCCCGAATTCTCAGGTACAATGAGCAGTTCTTC.

This clonotype was seen only a few times. The rearrangement joins TRBV3-1 to TRBJ1-4, with 8 bases identical to TRBD1. Trimming took 0 bases from V and 5 from J; bases not matched to a gene: 5. The CDR3 has 16 residues. Germline V gene sequence: CDR1 LGHDT, CDR2 YNNKEL (reference sequence). For the CDR3, the DNA is TGTGCCAGCAGCCAAGACGGCGACAGGGGAAATGAAAAACTGTTTTTT. Protein: CASSQDGDRGNEKLFF. The full variable domain, its missing parts supplied by reference TRBV3-1 and TRBJ1-4, is DTAVSQTPKYLVTQMGNDKSIKCEQNLGHDTMYWYKQDSKKFLKIMFSYNNKELIINETVPNRFSPKSPDKAHLNLHINSLELGDSAVYFCASSQDGDRGNEKLFFGSGTQLSVL.

About this clonotype itself: This may be a read error, as it is one base from a much larger clone. The rearrangement uses TRBV6-1 and TRBJ1-2; D unclear. CDR1 and CDR2 from the germline V gene are MNHNS and SASEGT. The CDR3 has 14 amino acids. CDR3 in DNA: TGTGCCAGCAGTGAAGCACCAACTAACTATGGCCACACCTTC. It codes for CASSEAPTNYGHTF.

This clonotype occurred many times. The chain links TRBV2 to TRBJ2-3; unclear D gene. V gave up 5 bases and J gave up 1 base, with 10 bases separating them. This CDR3 region has 14 residues. CDR1 and CDR2 (germline): SNHLY, FYNNEI. The CDR3 DNA sequence: TGTGCCAGCAGTAAGCAGGTTCGCACAGATACGCAGTATTTT. It encodes CASSKQVRTDTQYF.

This clonotype showed up many times. The CDR3 DNA is TGTGCCAGTGGGACCAAGGGCAATCAGCCCCAGCATTTT. Its protein product is CASGTKGNQPQHF. The rearrangement links TRBV19 to TRBJ1-5, with a weak D call TRBD1 (5 bases). Germline loops: CDR1 LNHDA, CDR2 SQIVND (reference sequence). Trimming removed 8 bases from V and 2 bases from J, with 10 bases in between. CDR3 size: 13 residues. Supplemented by reference TRBV19 and TRBJ1-5, the full variable domain reads DGGITQSPKYLFRKEGQNVTLSCEQNLNHDAMYWYRQDPGQGLRLIYYSQIVNDFQKGDIAEGYSVSREKKESFPLTVTSAQKNPTAFYLCASGTKGNQPQHFGDGTRLSIL.

Many counts were recorded for this clonotype. The chain employs TRBV27 and TRBJ1-5; D is uncertain. Per the germline V gene, CDR1 is MNHEY and CDR2 is SMNVEV (reference sequence). CDR3 length: 13 amino acids. Deletions cut 4 bases from V and 2 bases from J, with 6 bases between. Here the CDR3 DNA reads TGTGCCAGCAGTTACAATGGCAATCAGCCCCAGCATTTT. Amino acids: CASSYNGNQPQHF.

This clonotype has a count of ten or more. This chain's CDR3 is CASSQETWDPRAVEAFF. CDR3 in DNA: TGTGCCAGCAGCCAAGAAACTTGGGACCCCAGGGCAGTTGAAGCTTTCTTT. The chain recombines TRBV3-1 with TRBJ1-1; possible D gene TRBD1, 5 bases. Trimming removed 0 bases from V and 7 bases from J, with 21 bases in between. Germline V gene data show CDR1 as LGHDT and CDR2 as YNNKEL (reference sequence). The CDR3 runs 17 residues.

This clonotype was detected many times. The chain couples TRBV10-2 to TRBJ1-2; the D gene is possibly TRBD1 (5 bases). The CDR3 contains 18 residues. Trimming stripped 5 bases from V and 4 bases from J, with 26 bases between. The germline gives CDR1 WSHSY, CDR2 SAAADI. CDR3 DNA: TGCGCCAGCAGTCTGAGTATGATTGGGGACGATGGGGTCTATGGCTACACCTTC. Translated: CASSLSMIGDDGVYGYTF.

This clonotype was counted many times. The chain couples TRBV28 to TRBJ2-7; 9 bases match TRBD1. V lost 3 bases, J lost 3 bases, and 9 bases stayed unmatched. The CDR3 extends over 16 amino acids. Germline CDR1 MDHEN, CDR2 SYDVKM. Here the CDR3 reads CASSFITGGKIYEQYF. The CDR3 coding sequence is TGTGCCAGCAGTTTCATAACAGGGGGCAAGATCTACGAGCAGTACTTC.

The genes are TRBV7-9 and TRBJ2-1; 15 bases are a match to TRBD2. V was pared by 5 bases and J by 7 bases, with 9 bases of the junction left unmatched. CDR1 is SEHNR, CDR2 FQNEAQ, per germline (reference sequence). This CDR3 has 17 amino acids. The CDR3 region has the DNA TGTGCCAGCAGCCCCTGGACTAGCGGGGGGGCCTTGAATGAGCAGTTCTTC. Translated, it gives CASSPWTSGGALNEQFF. Filled out from reference TRBV7-9 and TRBJ2-1, the complete variable domain reads DTGVSQNPRHKITKRGQNVTFRCDPISEHNRLYWYRQTLGQGPEFLTYFQNEAQLEKSRLLSDRFSAERPKGSFSTLEIQRTEQGDSAMYLCASSPWTSGGALNEQFFGPGTRLTVL.

This clonotype was picked up a small number of times. This chain uses TRBV29-1 with TRBJ1-2; D gene uncertain. The germline CDR1 and CDR2 sequences are SQVTM and ANQGSEA. V lost 2 bases to trimming and J lost 7 bases, with 8 bases between them. The CDR3 spans 11 residues. The chain's CDR3 is CSVEPRSGYTF. In DNA form, the CDR3 reads TGCAGCGTTGAACCCAGGAGTGGCTACACCTTC.

This clonotype appeared many times. Here the CDR3 reads CASSPNRDRGPIQYF. DNA of the CDR3: TGTGCCAGCAGTCCGAACCGGGACAGGGGCCCCATTCAGTACTTC. The chain combines TRBV12-3 or TRBV12-4 with TRBJ2-4, with 10 bases identical to TRBD1. The CDR3 is made up of 15 amino acids. J gave up 9 bases and V 5 bases, and 10 bases lay outside the gene matches.

This clonotype has a handful of counts. The rearrangement links TRBV6-1 to TRBJ1-5; D is possibly TRBD1 (5 bases). The CDR3 is made up of 19 amino acids. The V end lost 8 bases, the J end lost 5 bases, and 31 bases lay between the germline ends. Per the germline V gene, CDR1 is MNHNS and CDR2 is SASEGT. In nucleotides, the CDR3 is TGTGCCAGCTCTGGGGCCGGGACTGTTAAAGAAAGGGATGATCAGCCCCAGCATTTT. It specifies CASSGAGTVKERDDQPQHF.